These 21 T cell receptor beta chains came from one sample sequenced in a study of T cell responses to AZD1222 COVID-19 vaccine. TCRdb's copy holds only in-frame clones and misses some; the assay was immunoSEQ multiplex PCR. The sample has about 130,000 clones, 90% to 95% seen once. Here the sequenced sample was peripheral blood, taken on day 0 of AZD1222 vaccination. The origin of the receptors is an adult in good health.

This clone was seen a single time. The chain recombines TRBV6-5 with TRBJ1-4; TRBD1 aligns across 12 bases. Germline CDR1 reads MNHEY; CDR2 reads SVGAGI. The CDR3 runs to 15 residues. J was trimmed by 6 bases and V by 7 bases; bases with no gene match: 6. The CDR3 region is CASMSGQGAYEKLFF. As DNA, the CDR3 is TGTGCCAGCATGTCGGGACAGGGGGCTTATGAAAAACTGTTTTTT.

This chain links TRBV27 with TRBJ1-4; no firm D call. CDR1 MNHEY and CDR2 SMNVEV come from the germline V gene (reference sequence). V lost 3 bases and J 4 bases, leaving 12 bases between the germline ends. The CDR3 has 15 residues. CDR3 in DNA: TGTGCCAGCAGTTTTAAGCCGACTTATAATGAAAAACTGTTTTTT. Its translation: CASSFKPTYNEKLFF.

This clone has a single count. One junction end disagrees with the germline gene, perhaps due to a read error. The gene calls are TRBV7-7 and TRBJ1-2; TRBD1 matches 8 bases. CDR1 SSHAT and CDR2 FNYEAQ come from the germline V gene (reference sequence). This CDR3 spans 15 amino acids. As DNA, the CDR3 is TGTGCTAGCAGTTACCTCCAGGACAGGGTCGATGGCTACACCTTC. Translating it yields CASSYLQDRVDGYTF.

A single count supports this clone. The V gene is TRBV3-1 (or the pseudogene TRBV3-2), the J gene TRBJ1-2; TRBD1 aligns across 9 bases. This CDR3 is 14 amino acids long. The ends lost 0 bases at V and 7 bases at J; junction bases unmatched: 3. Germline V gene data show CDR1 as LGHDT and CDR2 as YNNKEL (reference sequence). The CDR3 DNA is TGTGCCAGCAGCCAAGAGGACAGGGGCGCTGGCTACACCTTC. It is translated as CASSQEDRGAGYTF.

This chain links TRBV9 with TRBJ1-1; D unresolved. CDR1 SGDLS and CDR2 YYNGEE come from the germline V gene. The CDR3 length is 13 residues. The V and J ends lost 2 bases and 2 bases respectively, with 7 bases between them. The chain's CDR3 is CASSVIRNTEAFF. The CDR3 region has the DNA TGTGCCAGCAGCGTCATAAGAAACACTGAAGCTTTCTTT.

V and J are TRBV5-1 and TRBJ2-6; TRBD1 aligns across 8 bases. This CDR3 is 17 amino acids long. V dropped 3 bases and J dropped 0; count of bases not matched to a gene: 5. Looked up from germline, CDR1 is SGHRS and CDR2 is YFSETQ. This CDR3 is CASSSGQGDSGANVLTF. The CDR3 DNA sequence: TGCGCCAGCAGCTCAGGACAGGGAGACTCTGGGGCCAACGTCCTGACTTTC.

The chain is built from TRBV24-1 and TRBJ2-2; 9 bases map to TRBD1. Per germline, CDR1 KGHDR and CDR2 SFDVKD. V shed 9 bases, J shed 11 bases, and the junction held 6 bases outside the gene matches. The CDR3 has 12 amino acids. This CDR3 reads CATARDREELFF. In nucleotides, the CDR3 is TGTGCCACCGCCCGGGACAGGGAAGAGCTGTTTTTT.

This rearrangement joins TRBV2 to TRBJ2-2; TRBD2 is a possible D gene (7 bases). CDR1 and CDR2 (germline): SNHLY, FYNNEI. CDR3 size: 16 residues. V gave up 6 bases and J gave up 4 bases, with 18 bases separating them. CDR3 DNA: TGTGCCAGCAGCCCGGTGGGGGGGGCGAGCACCGGGGAGCTGTTTTTT. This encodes CASSPVGGASTGELFF.

The CDR3 DNA reads TGTGCCAGCTCACCACCGGGGTACAATAATTCACCCCTCCACTTT. It yields the protein CASSPPGYNNSPLHF. The chain carries TRBV18 and TRBJ1-6; D remains ambiguous. Germline loops: CDR1 KGHSH, CDR2 LQKENI. The CDR3 runs 15 residues. Trimming took 0 bases from V and 5 from J, leaving 8 bases between them.

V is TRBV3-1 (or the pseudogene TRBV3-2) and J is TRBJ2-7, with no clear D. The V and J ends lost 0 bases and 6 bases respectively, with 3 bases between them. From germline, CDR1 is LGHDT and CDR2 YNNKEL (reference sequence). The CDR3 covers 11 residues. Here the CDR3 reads CASSQEGEQYF. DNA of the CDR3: TGTGCCAGCAGCCAAGAGGGCGAGCAGTACTTC.

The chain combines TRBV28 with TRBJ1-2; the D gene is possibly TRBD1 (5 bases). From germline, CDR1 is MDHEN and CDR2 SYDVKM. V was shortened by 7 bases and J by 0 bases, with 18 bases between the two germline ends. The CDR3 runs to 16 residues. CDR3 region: CASNPGWGKPNYGYTF. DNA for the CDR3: TGTGCCAGCAACCCCGGGTGGGGGAAGCCTAACTATGGCTACACCTTC.

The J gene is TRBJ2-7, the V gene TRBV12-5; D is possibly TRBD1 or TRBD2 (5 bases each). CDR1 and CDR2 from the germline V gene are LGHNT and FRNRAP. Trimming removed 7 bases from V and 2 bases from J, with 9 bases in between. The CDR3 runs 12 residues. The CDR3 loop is CASAGLAYEQYF. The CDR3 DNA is TGTGCTAGTGCGGGGCTCGCCTACGAGCAGTACTTC.

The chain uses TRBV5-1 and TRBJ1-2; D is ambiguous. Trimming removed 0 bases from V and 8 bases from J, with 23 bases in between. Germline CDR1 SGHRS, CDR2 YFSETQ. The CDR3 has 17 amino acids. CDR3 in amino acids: CASSLVRVSPDSEGYTF. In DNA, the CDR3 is TGCGCCAGCAGCTTGGTAAGGGTCAGCCCAGACTCGGAAGGCTACACCTTC.

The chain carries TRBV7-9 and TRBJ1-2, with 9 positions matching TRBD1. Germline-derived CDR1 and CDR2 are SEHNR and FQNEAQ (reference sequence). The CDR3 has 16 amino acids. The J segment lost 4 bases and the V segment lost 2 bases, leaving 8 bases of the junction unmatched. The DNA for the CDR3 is TGTGCCAGCAGCTTAAGGGACAGGGTTCGGAGCTATGGCTACACCTTC. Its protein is CASSLRDRVRSYGYTF.

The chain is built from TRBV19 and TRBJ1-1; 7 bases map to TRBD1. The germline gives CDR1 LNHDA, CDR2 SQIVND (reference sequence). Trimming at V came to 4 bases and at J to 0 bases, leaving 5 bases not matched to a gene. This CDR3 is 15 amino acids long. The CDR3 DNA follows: TGTGCCAGTAGTACCGGGGGACAGCTGAACACTGAAGCTTTCTTT. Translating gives CASSTGGQLNTEAFF.

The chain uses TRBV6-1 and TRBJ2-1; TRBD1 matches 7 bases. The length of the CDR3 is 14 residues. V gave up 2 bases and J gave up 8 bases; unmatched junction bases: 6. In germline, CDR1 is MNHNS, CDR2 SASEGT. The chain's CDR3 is CASSERTGADEQFF. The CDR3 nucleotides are TGTGCCAGCAGTGAACGAACAGGGGCGGATGAGCAGTTCTTC.

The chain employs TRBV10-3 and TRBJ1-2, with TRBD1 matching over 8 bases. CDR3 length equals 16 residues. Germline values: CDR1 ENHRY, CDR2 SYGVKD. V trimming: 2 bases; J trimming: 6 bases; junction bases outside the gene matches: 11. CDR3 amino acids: CAISEQASGQGNGYTF. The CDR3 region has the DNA TGTGCCATCAGTGAGCAGGCCTCTGGACAGGGAAATGGCTACACCTTC.

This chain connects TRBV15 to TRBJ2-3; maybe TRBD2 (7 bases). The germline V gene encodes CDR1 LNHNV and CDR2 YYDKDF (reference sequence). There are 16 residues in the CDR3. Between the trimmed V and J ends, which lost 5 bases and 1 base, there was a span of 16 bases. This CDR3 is CATSPNRDYRTDTQYF. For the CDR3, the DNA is TGTGCCACCAGCCCAAACAGGGACTACCGCACAGATACGCAGTATTTT.

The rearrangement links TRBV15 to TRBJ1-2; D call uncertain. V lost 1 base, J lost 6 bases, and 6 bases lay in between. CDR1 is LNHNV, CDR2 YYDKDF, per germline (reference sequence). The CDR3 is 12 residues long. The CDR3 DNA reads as TGTGCCACCAGCAGAGTTCGGGATGGCTACACCTTC. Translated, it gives CATSRVRDGYTF.

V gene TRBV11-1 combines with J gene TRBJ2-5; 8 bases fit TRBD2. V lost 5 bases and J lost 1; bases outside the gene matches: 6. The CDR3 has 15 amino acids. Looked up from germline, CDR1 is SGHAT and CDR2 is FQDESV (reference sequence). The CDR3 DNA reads TGTGCCAGCAGCGCGGGGGGCGGAATCCAAGAGACCCAGTACTTC. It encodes CASSAGGGIQETQYF.

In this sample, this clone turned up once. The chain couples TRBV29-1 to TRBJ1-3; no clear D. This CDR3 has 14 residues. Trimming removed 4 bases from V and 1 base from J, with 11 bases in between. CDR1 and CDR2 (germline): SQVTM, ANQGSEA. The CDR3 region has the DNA TGCAGCGTTGTACGGGGATCTTCTGGAAACACCATATATTTT. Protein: CSVVRGSSGNTIYF.